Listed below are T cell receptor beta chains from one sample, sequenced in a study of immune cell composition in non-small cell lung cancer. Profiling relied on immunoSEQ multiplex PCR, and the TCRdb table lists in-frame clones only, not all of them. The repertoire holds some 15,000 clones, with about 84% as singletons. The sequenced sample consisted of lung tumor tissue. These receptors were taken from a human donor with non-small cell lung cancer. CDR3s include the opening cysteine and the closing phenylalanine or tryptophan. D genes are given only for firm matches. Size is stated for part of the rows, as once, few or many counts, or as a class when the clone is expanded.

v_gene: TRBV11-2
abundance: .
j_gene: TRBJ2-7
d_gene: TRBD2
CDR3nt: TGTGCCAGCAGCTTAGAGGGACTAGCGGGTATAAGCTCCTACGAGCAGTACTTC
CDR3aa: CASSLEGLAGISSYEQYF

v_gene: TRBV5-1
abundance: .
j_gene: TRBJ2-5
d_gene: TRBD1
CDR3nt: TGCGCCAGCAGCTTGGAGACAGGGGGCCAAGAGACCCAGTACTTC
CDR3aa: CASSLETGGQETQYF

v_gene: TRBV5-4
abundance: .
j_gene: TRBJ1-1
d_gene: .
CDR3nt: TGTGCCAGCAGCTTGTCCAGAAACACTGAAGCTTTCTTT
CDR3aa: CASSLSRNTEAFF

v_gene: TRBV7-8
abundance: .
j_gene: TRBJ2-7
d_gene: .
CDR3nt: TGTGCCAGCAGCTTAGCGCGGAGCTCCCCAGGCGAGCAGTACTTC
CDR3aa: CASSLARSSPGEQYF

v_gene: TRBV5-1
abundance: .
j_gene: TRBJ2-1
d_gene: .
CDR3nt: TGCGCCAGCAGCTTGTGGGCTGGGGGAGGCAATGAGCAGTTCTTC
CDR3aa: CASSLWAGGGNEQFF

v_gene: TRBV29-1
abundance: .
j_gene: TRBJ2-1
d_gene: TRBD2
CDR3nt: TGCAGCGTCGAGACTAGCCAAAAAGGGGCGGGGCAGTTCTTC
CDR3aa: CSVETSQKGAGQFF

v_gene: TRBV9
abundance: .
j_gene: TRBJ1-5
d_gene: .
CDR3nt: TGTGCCAGCAGCGTAGGGCACAATCAGCCCCAGCATTTT
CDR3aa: CASSVGHNQPQHF

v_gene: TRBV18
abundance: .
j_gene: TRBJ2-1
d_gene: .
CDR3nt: TGTGCCAGCTCACCACAGGGCGGGACCTGGAATGAGCAGTTCTTC
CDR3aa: CASSPQGGTWNEQFF

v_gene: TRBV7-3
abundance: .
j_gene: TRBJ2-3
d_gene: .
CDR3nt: TGTGCCAGCAGCTCCCGCCCCACAGATACGCAGTATTTT
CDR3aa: CASSSRPTDTQYF

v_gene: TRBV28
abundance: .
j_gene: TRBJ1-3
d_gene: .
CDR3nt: TGTGCCAGCAGGCCAGGGATTCTCGCCGGAAACACCATATATTTT
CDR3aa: CASRPGILAGNTIYF

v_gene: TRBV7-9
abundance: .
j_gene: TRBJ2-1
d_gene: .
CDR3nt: TGTGCCAGCAGCTTTACGACCCGGGATTTGAACAATGAGCAGTTCTTC
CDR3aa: CASSFTTRDLNNEQFF

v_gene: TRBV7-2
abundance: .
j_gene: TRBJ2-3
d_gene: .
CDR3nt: TGTGCCAGCAGCTTTAGTGGCCGGAGATGGGATACGCAGTATTTT
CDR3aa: CASSFSGRRWDTQYF

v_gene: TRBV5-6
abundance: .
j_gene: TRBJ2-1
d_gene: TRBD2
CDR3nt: TGTGCCAGCAGCCGGACTAGCATATTGGACGAGCAGTTCTTC
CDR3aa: CASSRTSILDEQFF

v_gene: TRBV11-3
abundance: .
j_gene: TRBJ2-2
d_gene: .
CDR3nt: TGTGCCAGCAGCTTTGGGACCTACACCGGGGAGCTGTTTTTT
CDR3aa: CASSFGTYTGELFF

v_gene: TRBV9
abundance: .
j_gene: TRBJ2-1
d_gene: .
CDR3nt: TGTGCCAGCGGAGGGGCGGGCCTCGGAAATGAGCAGTTCTTC
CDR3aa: CASGGAGLGNEQFF

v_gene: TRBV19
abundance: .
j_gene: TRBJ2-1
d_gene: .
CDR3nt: TGTGCCAGTAGTATCCCAGCAACGAGCAATGAGCAGTTCTTC
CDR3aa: CASSIPATSNEQFF

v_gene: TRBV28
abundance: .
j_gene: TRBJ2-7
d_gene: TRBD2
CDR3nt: TGTGCCAGCTCGAAGGGACTAGCGGGATCCTACGAGCAGTACTTC
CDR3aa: CASSKGLAGSYEQYF

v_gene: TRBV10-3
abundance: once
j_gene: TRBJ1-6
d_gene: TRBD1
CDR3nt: TGTGCCATCAGATCCCCGGGACAGGGTAATTCACCCCTCCACTTT
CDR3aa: CAIRSPGQGNSPLHF

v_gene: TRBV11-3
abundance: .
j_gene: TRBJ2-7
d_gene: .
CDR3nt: TGTGCCAGCAGCTTAGCGGGGGAAATCGACGAGCAGTACTTC
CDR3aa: CASSLAGEIDEQYF

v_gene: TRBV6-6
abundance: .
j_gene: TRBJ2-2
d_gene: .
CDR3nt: TGTGCCAGCAGTTACTTGATCAGCAACACCGGGGAGCTGTTTTTT
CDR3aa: CASSYLISNTGELFF

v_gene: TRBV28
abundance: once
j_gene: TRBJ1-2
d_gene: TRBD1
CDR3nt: TGTGCCAGCAGTTTAGACAGGGGTACCTATGGCTACACCTTC
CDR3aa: CASSLDRGTYGYTF

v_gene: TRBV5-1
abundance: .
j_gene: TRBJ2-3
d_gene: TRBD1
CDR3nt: TGCGCCAGCAGCCTAGGACAGGGGGCGGCAGATACGCAGTATTTT
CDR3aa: CASSLGQGAADTQYF

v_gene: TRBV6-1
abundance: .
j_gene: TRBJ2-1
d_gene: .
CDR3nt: TGTGCCAGCACTTTCTCCTACAATGAGCAGTTCTTC
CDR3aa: CASTFSYNEQFF

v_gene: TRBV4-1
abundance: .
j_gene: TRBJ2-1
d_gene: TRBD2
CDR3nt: TGCGCCAGCAGCCTCCATGCACAAGCGGGAGGGTCGAATGAGCAGTTCTTC
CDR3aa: CASSLHAQAGGSNEQFF

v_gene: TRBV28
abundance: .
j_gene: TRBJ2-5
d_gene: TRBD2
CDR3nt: TGTGCCAGCAGTTGGGGACCGTGGCGCGCGGGGAGGGTCGAGACCCAGTACTTC
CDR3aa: CASSWGPWRAGRVETQYF

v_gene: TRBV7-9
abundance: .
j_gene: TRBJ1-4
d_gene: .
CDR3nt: TGTGCCAGCAGCTTATCGGGGGGACGCGTTGAAAAACTGTTTTTT
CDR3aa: CASSLSGGRVEKLFF

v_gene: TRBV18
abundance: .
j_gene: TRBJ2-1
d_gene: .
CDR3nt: TGTGCCAGCTCACCTACCAGTACCTACAATGAGCAGTTCTTC
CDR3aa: CASSPTSTYNEQFF

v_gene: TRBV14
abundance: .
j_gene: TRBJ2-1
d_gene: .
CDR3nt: TGTGCCAGCAGCCAAGTCGGGAGAAATGAGCAGTTCTTC
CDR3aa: CASSQVGRNEQFF

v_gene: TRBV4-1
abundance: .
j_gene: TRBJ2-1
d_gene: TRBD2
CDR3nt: TGCGCCAGCAGCCAAAGGGCTAGCGGTCACAATGAGCAGTTCTTC
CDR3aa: CASSQRASGHNEQFF

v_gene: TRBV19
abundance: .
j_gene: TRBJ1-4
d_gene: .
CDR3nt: TGTGCCAGTAGTGTGACTAATGAAAAACTGTTTTTT
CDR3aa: CASSVTNEKLFF

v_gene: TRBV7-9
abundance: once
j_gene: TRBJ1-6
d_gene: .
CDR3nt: TGTGCCAGCAGCTTTGCAGTAGGTTATAATTCACCCCTCCACTTT
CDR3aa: CASSFAVGYNSPLHF

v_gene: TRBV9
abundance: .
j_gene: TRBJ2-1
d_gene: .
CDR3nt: TGTGCCAGCAGCGCGCGACTAGACTTTGGGGTCGGAGAGCAGTTCTTC
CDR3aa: CASSARLDFGVGEQFF

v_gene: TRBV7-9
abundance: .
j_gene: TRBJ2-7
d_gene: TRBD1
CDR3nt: TGTGCCAGCAGCCGCGGACAGGGGAACTCCTACGAGCAGTACTTC
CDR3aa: CASSRGQGNSYEQYF

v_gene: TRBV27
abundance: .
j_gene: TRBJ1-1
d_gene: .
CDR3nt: TGTGCCAGCAGTTTAATGGTGAACACTGAAGCTTTCTTT
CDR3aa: CASSLMVNTEAFF

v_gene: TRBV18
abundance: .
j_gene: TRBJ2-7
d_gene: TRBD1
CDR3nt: TGTGCCAGCTCACAACGACAGGGGTCCCCGGCGCGCGAGCAGTACTTC
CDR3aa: CASSQRQGSPAREQYF

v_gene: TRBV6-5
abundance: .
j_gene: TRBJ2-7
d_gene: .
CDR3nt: TGTGCCAGCAGTTACGGAGCGGGTGGCTCCTACGAGCAGTACTTC
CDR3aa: CASSYGAGGSYEQYF

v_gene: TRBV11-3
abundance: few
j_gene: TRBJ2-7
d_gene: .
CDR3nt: TGTGCCAGCAGCTTAGCGGGGGAAATCGACGAGCAGTACTTC
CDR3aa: CASSLAGEIDEQYF

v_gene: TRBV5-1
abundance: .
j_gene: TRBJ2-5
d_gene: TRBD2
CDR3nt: TGCGCCAGCAGCCCAGGACTAGCGGGACAAGAGACCCAGTACTTC
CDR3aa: CASSPGLAGQETQYF

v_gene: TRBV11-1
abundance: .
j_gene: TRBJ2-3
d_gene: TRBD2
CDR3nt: TGTGCCAGCAGAGTAGAGCTAGCGGGAGGGCCCGAAGATACGCAGTATTTT
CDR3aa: CASRVELAGGPEDTQYF

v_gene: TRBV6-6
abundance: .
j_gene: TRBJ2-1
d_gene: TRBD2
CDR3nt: TGTGCCAGTACTAGCGGGACATCCTACAATGAGCAGTTCTTC
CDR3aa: CASTSGTSYNEQFF

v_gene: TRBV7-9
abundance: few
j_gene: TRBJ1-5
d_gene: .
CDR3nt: TGTGCCAGCAGCTTAGGGGGCAGAGATCAGCCCCAGCATTTT
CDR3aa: CASSLGGRDQPQHF

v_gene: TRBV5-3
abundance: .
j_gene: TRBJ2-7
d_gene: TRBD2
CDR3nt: TGTGCCAGAAGCTCCCGGTCCGGGACTAGCGGTTACGAGCAGTACTTC
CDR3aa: CARSSRSGTSGYEQYF

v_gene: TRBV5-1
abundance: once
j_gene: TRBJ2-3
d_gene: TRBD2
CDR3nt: TGCGCCAGCACCATTAGCGGGAGGGCCGGCACAGATACGCAGTATTTT
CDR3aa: CASTISGRAGTDTQYF

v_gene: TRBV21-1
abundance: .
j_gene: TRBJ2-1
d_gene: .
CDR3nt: TGTGCCAGCAGCGCCAAACTAGCTACACCAGACAATGAGCAGTTCTTC
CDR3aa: CASSAKLATPDNEQFF

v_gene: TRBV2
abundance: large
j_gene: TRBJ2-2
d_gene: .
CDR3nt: TGTGCCAGCAGTGGCGGAGAGACCGGGGAGCTGTTTTTT
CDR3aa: CASSGGETGELFF

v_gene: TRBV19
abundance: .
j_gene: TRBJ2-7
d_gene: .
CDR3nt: TGTGCCAGTAGTATGATGGGCGGGGACAAGCAGTACTTC
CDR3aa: CASSMMGGDKQYF

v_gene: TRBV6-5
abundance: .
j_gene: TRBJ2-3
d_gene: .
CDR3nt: TGTGCCAGCAGTCACGAACAGGGTTGGGATACGCAGTATTTT
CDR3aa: CASSHEQGWDTQYF